Listed here are 4 T cell receptor beta chains from one sample, sequenced in a study of post-analysis software for immune sequencing data (dated by TCRdb to between 2014 and 2017). The paper's findings and limits, for the study overall: Significantly higher frequencies in patients than in controls were found for five or six TRBV segments, including TRBV5-6, TRBV5-1 and TRBV20-1.

The antigens of these receptors remain unknown. The library was prepared using PCR. Sequencing was carried out with an Illumina HiSeq 2500. Unique molecular identifiers were incorporated into TCR beta cDNA libraries to reduce PCR and sequencing biases. TCRdb's own reprocessing of the public reads used fastp at Q25 and MiXCR and kept productive beta chains. Identical CDR3 protein sequences are pooled into one entry, listed with their most common genes and DNA. The sample table lists 350,000 to 450,000 distinct CDR3 sequences, approximately 38% of them with a count of one. Roughly 8.2% of the sample comes from the top ten. Sequenced: blood. The receptors here all came from a girl aged 2 to 10 with multiple sclerosis.

This clonotype appeared a few times. The rearrangement links TRBV6-5 to TRBJ2-4; D uncertain. Germline V gene data show CDR1 as MNHEY and CDR2 as SVGAGI. The length of the CDR3 is 15 residues. The V end lost 4 bases, the J end lost 1 base, and 11 bases lay between the germline ends. Here the CDR3 DNA reads TGTGCCAGCAGTTCCCCGACAAGCGCCAAAAACATTCAGTACTTC. Amino acids: CASSSPTSAKNIQYF.

This clonotype was observed a few times. The chain joins TRBV7-6 to TRBJ2-5; 7 bases match TRBD1. CDR3 length: 15 amino acids. With V trimmed by 1 base and J by 3 bases, 5 bases remained unmatched. Germline V gene lookup returns CDR1 SGHVS and CDR2 FNYEAQ. The CDR3 DNA follows: TGTGCCAGCAGCTTAGGTTACGGGACAGAAGAGACCCAGTACTTC. Translated: CASSLGYGTEETQYF.

The gene calls are TRBV27 and TRBJ2-3; the D gene is possibly TRBD1 (6 bases). Germline CDR1 reads MNHEY; CDR2 reads SMNVEV (reference sequence). V gave up 0 bases and J gave up 4 bases, with 11 bases separating them. CDR3 length equals 15 residues. Here the CDR3 reads CASSLSGARSDTQYF. The CDR3 nucleotides are TGTGCCAGCAGTTTATCGGGGGCTAGATCAGATACGCAGTATTTT.

This clonotype was counted between two and nine times. The CDR3 reads CASSYGRAGVIQETQYF. The CDR3 nucleotides are TGTGCCAGCAGTTACGGGAGGGCAGGGGTCATCCAAGAGACCCAGTACTTC. The chain combines TRBV6-5 with TRBJ2-5; tentative D call: TRBD2 (7 bases). The germline CDR1 and CDR2 sequences are MNHEY and SVGAGI. With 2 bases removed from V and 1 base from J, the gap between germline ends came to 17 bases. CDR3 length: 17 residues.